Listed here are 9 T cell receptor beta chains from one sample, sequenced in a study of cytomegalovirus exposure and HLA in healthy donors. PCR involved 60 Vbeta and 13 Jbeta primers. TCRdb's table, derived via immunoSEQ multiplex PCR, lists solely in-frame clones and lacks some. The sample contains 75,000 to 80,000 clones, more than 65% of which appear only once. The sample comprised PBMCs. The receptors here all came from a male donor in good health and CMV-seropositive.

The V call is TRBV28, the J call TRBJ1-2; perhaps TRBD1 as D (5 bases). Trimming cost V 3 bases and J 0 bases, with 20 bases left between them. The CDR3 loop spans 18 amino acids. Germline lookup yields CDR1 MDHEN and CDR2 SYDVKM. For the CDR3, the DNA is TGTGCCAGCAGTTTTCTTACCGACAGTCTGGAACCTAACTATGGCTACACCTTC. This gives the protein CASSFLTDSLEPNYGYTF.

The chain employs TRBV9 and TRBJ2-3; 8 bases align to TRBD2. With V trimmed by 4 bases and J by 4 bases, 11 bases remained unmatched. This CDR3 contains 16 residues. Germline V gene data show CDR1 as SGDLS and CDR2 as YYNGEE. CDR3 loop: CASSPRLALFSDTQYF. The DNA of the CDR3 is TGTGCCAGCAGCCCCCGACTAGCGTTATTTTCAGATACGCAGTATTTT.

The DNA of the CDR3 is TGTGCCAGCAGCTTATCTAGCGGGAGTCAAAATGAGCAGTTCTTC. Translation gives CASSLSSGSQNEQFF. The gene calls are TRBV7-3 and TRBJ2-1; 10 bases match TRBD2. The junction had 5 bases not matched to a gene; V was cut back by 2 bases and J by 7 bases. This CDR3 contains 15 residues. Germline CDR1 SGHTA, CDR2 FQGTGA.

V usage is TRBV7-2 and J usage is TRBJ2-1; 9 bases fit TRBD2. V gave up 0 bases and J gave up 4 bases; unmatched junction bases: 4. This CDR3 region has 16 residues. CDR1 and CDR2 (germline): SGHTA, FQGNSA. The CDR3 bases are TGTGCCAGCAGCTTAGCTGGGCGGGGGGGATACAATGAGCAGTTCTTC. Amino acids: CASSLAGRGGYNEQFF.

This clone was observed a few times. The chain is built from TRBV4-3 and TRBJ2-1; possibly TRBD1 for D (7 bases). This CDR3 region has 15 residues. Germline V gene sequence: CDR1 LGHNA, CDR2 YSLEER. Between the trimmed V and J ends, which lost 3 bases and 6 bases, there was a span of 15 bases. The CDR3 DNA is TGCGCCAGCAGCCATGGAGGGCAGGGGGGCAATGAGCAGTTCTTC. Residues: CASSHGGQGGNEQFF.

This clone was recorded only once. The J gene is TRBJ2-3, the V gene TRBV6-4, with 9 bases aligning to TRBD1. Germline V CDR1 and CDR2: MRHNA, SNTAGT. The ends lost 2 bases at V and 2 bases at J; junction bases unmatched: 5. The CDR3 contains 16 residues. Written as DNA, the CDR3 is TGTGCCAGCAGTGACAGGACAGGGGCTCCCACAGATACGCAGTATTTT. It translates to CASSDRTGAPTDTQYF.

This chain connects TRBV7-6 to TRBJ2-2; weak D call: TRBD2 (6 bases). The V end was cut by 4 bases, the J end by 6 bases, with 15 bases between. The CDR3 loop spans 15 amino acids. CDR1 and CDR2 from the germline V gene are SGHVS and FNYEAQ. CDR3 region: CASSSEWGGAGELFF. CDR3 DNA: TGTGCCAGCAGCTCCGAGTGGGGAGGCGCCGGGGAGCTGTTTTTT.

The chain carries TRBV19 and TRBJ1-2, with 9 bases aligning to TRBD1. The V gene's germline CDR1 is LNHDA and CDR2 SQIVND (reference sequence). CDR3 length: 14 residues. J gave up 7 bases and V 6 bases, and 9 bases lay outside the gene matches. The CDR3 loop reads CASSLYGTGIGYTF. The CDR3 nucleotides are TGTGCCAGTAGCCTCTACGGGACAGGGATTGGCTACACCTTC.

This clone appeared once. The CDR3 coding sequence is TGTGCCAGCAGCTTGTTACAGGTTTCTGGGGCCAACGTCCTGACTTTC. Protein: CASSLLQVSGANVLTF. V is TRBV5-6 and J is TRBJ2-6, with TRBD1 as a possible D gene (5 bases). With 1 base removed from V and 1 base from J, the gap between germline ends came to 9 bases. From germline, CDR1 is SGHDT and CDR2 YYEEEE. The CDR3 has 16 amino acids.